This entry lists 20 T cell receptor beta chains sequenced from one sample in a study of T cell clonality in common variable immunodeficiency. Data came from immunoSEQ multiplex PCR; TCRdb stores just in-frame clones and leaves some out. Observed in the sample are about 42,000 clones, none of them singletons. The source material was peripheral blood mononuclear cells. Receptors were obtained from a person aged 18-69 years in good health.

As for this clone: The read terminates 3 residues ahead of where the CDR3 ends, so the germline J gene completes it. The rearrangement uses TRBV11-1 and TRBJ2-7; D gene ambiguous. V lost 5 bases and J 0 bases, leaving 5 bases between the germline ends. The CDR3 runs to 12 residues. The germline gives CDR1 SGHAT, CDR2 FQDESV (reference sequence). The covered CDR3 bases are TGTGCCAGCAGCCCCAGCTCCTACGAG. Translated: CASSPSSYE. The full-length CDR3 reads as CASSPSSYEQYF.

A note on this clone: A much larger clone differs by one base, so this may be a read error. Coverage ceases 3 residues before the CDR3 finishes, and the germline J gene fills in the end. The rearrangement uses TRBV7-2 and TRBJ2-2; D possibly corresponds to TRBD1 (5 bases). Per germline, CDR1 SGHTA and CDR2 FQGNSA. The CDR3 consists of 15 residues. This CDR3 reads CASSPAQARANVLFF. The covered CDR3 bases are TGTGCCAGCAGCCCCGCCCAGGCCAGGGCCAACGTG.

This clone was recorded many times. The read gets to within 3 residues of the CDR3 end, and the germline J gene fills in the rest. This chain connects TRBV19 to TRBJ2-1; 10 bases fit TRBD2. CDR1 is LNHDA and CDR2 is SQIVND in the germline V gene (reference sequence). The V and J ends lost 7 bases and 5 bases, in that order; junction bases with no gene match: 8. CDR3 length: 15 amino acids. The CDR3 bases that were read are TGTGCCAGTAAGAGCGGGAGGGCCGGAAACAATGAG. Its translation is CASKSGRAGNNE. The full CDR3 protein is CASKSGRAGNNEQFF.

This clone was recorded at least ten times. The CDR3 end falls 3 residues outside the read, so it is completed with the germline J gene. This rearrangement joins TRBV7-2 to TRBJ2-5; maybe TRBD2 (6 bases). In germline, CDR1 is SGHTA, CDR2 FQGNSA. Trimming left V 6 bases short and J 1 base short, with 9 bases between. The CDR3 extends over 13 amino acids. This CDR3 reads CASSLAFQETQYF. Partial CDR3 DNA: TGTGCCAGCAGTCTAGCGTTCCAAGAGACC.

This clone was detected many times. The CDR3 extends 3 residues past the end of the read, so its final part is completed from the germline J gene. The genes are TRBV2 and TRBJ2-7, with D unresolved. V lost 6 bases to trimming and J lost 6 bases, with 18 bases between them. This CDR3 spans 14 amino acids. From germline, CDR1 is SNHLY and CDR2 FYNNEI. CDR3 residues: CASRLTSAVIEQYF. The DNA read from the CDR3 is TGTGCCAGCAGGCTGACATCCGCCGTCATCGAG.

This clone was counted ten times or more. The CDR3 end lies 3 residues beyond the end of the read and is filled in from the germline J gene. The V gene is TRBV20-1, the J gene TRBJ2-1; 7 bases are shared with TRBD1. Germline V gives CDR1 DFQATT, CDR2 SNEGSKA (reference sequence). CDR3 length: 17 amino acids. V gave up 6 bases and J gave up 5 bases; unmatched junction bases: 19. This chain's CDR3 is CSATDPGGDTSNNEQFF. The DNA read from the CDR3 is TGCAGTGCCACCGATCCAGGGGGAGACACTTCAAACAATGAG.

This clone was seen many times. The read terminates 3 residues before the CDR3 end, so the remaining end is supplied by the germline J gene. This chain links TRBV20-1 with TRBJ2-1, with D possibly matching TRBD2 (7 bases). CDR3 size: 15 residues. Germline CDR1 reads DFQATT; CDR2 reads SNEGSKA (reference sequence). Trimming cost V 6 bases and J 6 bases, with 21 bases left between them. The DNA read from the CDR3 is TGCAGTGCCCTGCGGGGGCCCCAAGTCCCCAATGAG. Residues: CSALRGPQVPNE. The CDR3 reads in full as CSALRGPQVPNEQFF.

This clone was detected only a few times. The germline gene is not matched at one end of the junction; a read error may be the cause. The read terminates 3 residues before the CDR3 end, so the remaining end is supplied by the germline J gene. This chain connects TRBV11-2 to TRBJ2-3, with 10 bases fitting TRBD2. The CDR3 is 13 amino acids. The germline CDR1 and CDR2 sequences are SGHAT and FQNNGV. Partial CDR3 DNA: TGTCCCAGCGGTCTAGCGGGAGCAGATACG. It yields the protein CPSGLAGADT. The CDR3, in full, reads CPSGLAGADTQYF.

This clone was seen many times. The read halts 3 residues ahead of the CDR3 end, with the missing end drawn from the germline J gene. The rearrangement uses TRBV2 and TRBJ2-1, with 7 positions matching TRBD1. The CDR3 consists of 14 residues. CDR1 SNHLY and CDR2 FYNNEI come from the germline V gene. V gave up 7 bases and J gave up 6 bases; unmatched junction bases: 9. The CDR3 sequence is CASKPTGWGNEQFF. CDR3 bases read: TGTGCCAGCAAACCGACAGGGTGGGGCAATGAG.

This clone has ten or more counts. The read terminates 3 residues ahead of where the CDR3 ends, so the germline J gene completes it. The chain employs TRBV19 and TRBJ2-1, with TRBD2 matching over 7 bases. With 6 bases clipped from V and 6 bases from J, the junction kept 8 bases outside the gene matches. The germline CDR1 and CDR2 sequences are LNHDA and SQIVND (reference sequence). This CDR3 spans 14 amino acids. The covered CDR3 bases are TGTGCCAGTAGCCCCAAAGCGGGGCTCAATGAG. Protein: CASSPKAGLNE. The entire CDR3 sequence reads CASSPKAGLNEQFF.

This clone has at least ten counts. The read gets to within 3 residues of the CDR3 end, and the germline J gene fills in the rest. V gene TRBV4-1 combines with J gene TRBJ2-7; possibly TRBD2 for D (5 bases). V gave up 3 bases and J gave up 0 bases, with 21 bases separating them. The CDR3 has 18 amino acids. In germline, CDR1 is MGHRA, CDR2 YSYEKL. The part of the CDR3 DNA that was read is TGCGCCAGCAGCCAGGCAGGCGGAGGACTTTTCCCCTCCTACGAG. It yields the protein CASSQAGGGLFPSYE. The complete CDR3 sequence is CASSQAGGGLFPSYEQYF.

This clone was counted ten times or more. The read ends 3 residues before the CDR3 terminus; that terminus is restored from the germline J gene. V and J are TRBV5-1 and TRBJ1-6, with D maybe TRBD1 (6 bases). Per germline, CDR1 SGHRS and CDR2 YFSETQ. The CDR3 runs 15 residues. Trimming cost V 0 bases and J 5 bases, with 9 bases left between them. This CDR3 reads CASSLVAGDNSPLHF. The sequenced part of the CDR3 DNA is TGCGCCAGCAGCTTGGTGGCAGGGGATAATTCACCC.

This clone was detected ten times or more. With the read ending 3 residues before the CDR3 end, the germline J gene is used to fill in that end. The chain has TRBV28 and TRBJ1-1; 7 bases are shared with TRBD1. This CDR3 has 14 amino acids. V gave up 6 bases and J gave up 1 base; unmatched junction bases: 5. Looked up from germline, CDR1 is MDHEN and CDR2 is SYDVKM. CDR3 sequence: CASSPTGENTEAFF. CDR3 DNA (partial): TGTGCCAGCAGCCCAACAGGGGAGAACACTGAA.

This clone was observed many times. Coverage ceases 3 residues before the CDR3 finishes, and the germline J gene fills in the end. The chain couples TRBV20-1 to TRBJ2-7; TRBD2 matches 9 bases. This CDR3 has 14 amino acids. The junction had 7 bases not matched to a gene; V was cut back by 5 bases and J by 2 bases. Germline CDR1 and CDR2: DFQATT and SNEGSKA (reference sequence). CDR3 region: CSARISGRTYEQYF. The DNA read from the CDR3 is TGCAGTGCTCGTATTAGCGGGAGAACCTACGAG.

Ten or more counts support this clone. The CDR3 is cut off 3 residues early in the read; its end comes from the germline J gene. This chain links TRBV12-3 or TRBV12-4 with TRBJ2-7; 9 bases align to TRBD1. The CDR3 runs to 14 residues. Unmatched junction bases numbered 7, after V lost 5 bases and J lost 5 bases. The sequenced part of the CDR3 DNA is TGTGCCAGCAGTGCCCGGGACAGGGTCCACGAG. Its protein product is CASSARDRVHE. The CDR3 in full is CASSARDRVHEQYF.

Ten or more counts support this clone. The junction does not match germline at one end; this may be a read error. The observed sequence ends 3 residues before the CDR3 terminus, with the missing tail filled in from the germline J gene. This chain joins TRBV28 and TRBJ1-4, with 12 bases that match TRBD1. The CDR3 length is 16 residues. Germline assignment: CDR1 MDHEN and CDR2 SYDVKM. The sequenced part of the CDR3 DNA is TGTGCCAGCAGGGGGACAGGGGGCGCGGGTAATAAAAAA. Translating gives CASRGTGGAGNKK. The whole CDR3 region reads CASRGTGGAGNKKLFF.

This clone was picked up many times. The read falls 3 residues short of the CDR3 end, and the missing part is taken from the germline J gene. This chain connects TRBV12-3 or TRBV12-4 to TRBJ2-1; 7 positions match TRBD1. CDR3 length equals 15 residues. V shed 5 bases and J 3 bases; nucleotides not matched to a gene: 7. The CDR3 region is CASSRGTALYNEQFF. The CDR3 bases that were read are TGTGCCAGCAGTAGGGGGACAGCACTCTACAATGAG.

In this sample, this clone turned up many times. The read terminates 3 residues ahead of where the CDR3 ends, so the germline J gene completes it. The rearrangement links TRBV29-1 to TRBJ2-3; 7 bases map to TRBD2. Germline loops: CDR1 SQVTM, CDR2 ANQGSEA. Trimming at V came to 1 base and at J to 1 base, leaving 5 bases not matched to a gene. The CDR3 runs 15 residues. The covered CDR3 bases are TGCAGCGTTGAAGGGCGGGAGACCGGCACAGATACG. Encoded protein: CSVEGRETGTDT. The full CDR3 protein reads CSVEGRETGTDTQYF.

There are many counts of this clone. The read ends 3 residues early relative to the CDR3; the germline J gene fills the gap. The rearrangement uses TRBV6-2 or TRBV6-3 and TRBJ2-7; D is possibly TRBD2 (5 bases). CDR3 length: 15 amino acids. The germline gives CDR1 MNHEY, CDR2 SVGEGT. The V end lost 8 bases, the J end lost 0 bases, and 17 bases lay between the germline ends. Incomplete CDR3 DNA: TGTGCCAGCGAGGGTGGTGGTTCGAGCTCCTACGAG. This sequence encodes CASEGGGSSSYE. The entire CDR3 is CASEGGGSSSYEQYF.

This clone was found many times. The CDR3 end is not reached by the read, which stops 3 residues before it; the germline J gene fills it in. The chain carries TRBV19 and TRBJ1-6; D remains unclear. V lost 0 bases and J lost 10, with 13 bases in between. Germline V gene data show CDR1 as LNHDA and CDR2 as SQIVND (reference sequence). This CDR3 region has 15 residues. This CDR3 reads CASSIDRGYESPLHF. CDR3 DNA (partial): TGTGCCAGTAGTATAGATCGCGGTTACGAATCACCC.